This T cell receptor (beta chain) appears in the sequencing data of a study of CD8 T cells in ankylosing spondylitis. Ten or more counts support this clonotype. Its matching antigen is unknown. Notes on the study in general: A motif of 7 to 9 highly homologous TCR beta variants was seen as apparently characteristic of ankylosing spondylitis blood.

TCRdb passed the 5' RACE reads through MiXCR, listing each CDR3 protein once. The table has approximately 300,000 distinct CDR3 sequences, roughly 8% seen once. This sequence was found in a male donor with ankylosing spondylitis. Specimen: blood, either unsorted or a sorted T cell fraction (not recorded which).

The CDR3 coding sequence is TGCAGTGCAGAACCGGGACAGGGGATATCAGATACGCAGTATTTT. This encodes CSAEPGQGISDTQYF. The rearrangement joins TRBV20-1 to TRBJ2-3; 10 bases are shared with TRBD1. Germline CDR1 DFQATT, CDR2 SNEGSKA (reference sequence). V dropped 6 bases and J dropped 4; count of bases not matched to a gene: 10. The CDR3 extends over 15 amino acids.